These 22 T cell receptor beta chains came from one sample sequenced in a study of blood T cell repertoires in COVID-19. The repertoire was sequenced with immunoSEQ multiplex PCR; TCRdb's copy has only in-frame clones and lacks some. The sample has fewer than 350,000 clones, around 88% seen once; the top ten hold approximately 2%. The source material was peripheral blood. The receptors derive from a woman aged 25 to 39 who had recovered from COVID-19.

This chain links TRBV9 with TRBJ2-1; possible D gene TRBD2, 5 bases. Deletions cut 0 bases from V and 13 bases from J, with 20 bases between. The germline V gene has CDR1 SGDLS and CDR2 YYNGEE. The CDR3 has 15 amino acids. In DNA, the CDR3 is TGTGCCAGCAGCGTAGGGTCTGGAGGACCTCGCGGCCAGTTCTTC. Its protein product is CASSVGSGGPRGQFF. Based on the CDR3 plus reference TRBV9 and TRBJ2-1, the full variable domain is DSGVTQTPKHLITATGQRVTLRCSPRSGDLSVYWYQQSLDQGLQFLIQYYNGEERAKGNILERFSAQQFPDLHSELNLSSLELGDSALYFCASSVGSGGPRGQFFGPGTRLTVL.

The chain recombines TRBV30 with TRBJ2-7, with D perhaps matching TRBD1 (5 bases). V gave up 0 bases and J gave up 7 bases, with 7 bases separating them. Per germline, CDR1 GTSNPN and CDR2 SVGIG (reference sequence). The CDR3 contains 11 residues. CDR3 amino acids: CAWSVQGEQYF. The DNA of the CDR3 is TGTGCCTGGAGTGTCCAGGGTGAGCAGTACTTC.

The V gene is TRBV4-1, the J gene TRBJ2-7; no definite D call. The CDR3 covers 15 residues. The germline gives CDR1 MGHRA, CDR2 YSYEKL. Deletions cut 6 bases from V and 0 bases from J, with 15 bases between. The CDR3 region is CASSLEARSSYEQYF. CDR3 DNA sequence: TGCGCCAGCAGTCTCGAGGCCCGGAGCTCCTACGAGCAGTACTTC.

The chain has TRBV2 and TRBJ2-1; TRBD2 matches at 11 bases. The V gene's germline CDR1 is SNHLY and CDR2 FYNNEI. This CDR3 comprises 16 residues. J was trimmed by 6 bases and V by 5 bases; bases with no gene match: 9. CDR3 in DNA: TGTGCCAGCAGTCAGAAGACGACTAGCGGGGTCAATGAGCAGTTCTTC. It translates to CASSQKTTSGVNEQFF. The variable domain in full, with the rest retrieved from reference TRBV2 and TRBJ2-1, is EPEVTQTPSHQVTQMGQEVILRCVPISNHLYFYWYRQILGQKVEFLVSFYNNEISEKSEIFDDQFSVERPDGSNFTLKIRSTKLEDSAMYFCASSQKTTSGVNEQFFGPGTRLTVL.

This chain joins TRBV4-1 and TRBJ1-1, with D possibly TRBD1 on 6 matching bases. The V and J ends lost 4 bases and 0 bases respectively, with 12 bases between them. Germline-derived CDR1 and CDR2 are MGHRA and YSYEKL. This CDR3 region has 15 residues. CDR3 sequence reads: CASSLGQIMNTEAFF. CDR3 DNA: TGCGCCAGCAGCCTCGGACAGATCATGAACACTGAAGCTTTCTTT.

The rearrangement links TRBV5-5 to TRBJ2-7, with D perhaps matching TRBD2 (6 bases). The CDR3 covers 15 residues. Trimming cost V 0 bases and J 0 bases, with 10 bases left between them. Germline CDR1 is SGHKS and CDR2 is YYEKEE (reference sequence). Written as DNA, the CDR3 is TGTGCCAGCAGCTTGGGGAGGGCGAGCTCCTACGAGCAGTACTTC. As protein: CASSLGRASSYEQYF. The full variable domain, in which reference TRBV5-5 and TRBJ2-7 provide the parts outside the CDR3, is DAGVTQSPTHLIKTRGQQVTLRCSPISGHKSVSWYQQVLGQGPQFIFQYYEKEERGRGNFPDRFSARQFPNYSSELNVNALLLGDSALYLCASSLGRASSYEQYFGPGTRLTVT.

The rearrangement links TRBV4-3 to TRBJ2-7, with TRBD2 matching over 9 bases. Per the germline V gene, CDR1 is LGHNA and CDR2 is YSLEER. Losses at the gene ends were 1 base for V and 7 bases for J; bases not matched to a gene: 8. The CDR3 has 15 amino acids. The CDR3 sequence: CASSQVLAGPREQYF. The CDR3 DNA follows: TGCGCCAGCAGCCAAGTTCTAGCGGGACCACGGGAGCAGTACTTC.

The chain combines TRBV18 with TRBJ2-7; D is ambiguous. The germline gives CDR1 KGHSH, CDR2 LQKENI. The CDR3 covers 13 residues. V shed 1 base and J shed 0 bases, with 4 bases lying between them. CDR3 protein: CASSPLISYEQYF. CDR3 DNA: TGTGCCAGCTCACCACTCATCTCCTACGAGCAGTACTTC.

The chain combines TRBV10-1 with TRBJ2-1, with D hard to call. Trimming left V 0 bases short and J 0 bases short, with 9 bases between. This CDR3 has 16 residues. The germline V gene has CDR1 WNHNN and CDR2 SYGVQD (reference sequence). CDR3 protein: CASSESTPSSYNEQFF. The CDR3 nucleotides read TGCGCCAGCAGTGAGTCGACACCAAGCTCCTACAATGAGCAGTTCTTC.

A single count supports this clone. Here the CDR3 reads CSAIESNYGYTF. In nucleotides, the CDR3 is TGCAGCGCTATAGAGTCTAACTATGGCTACACCTTC. The chain employs TRBV29-1 and TRBJ1-2; D unclear. The CDR3 spans 12 residues. The V gene's germline CDR1 is SQVTM and CDR2 ANQGSEA. The ends were cut back, 7 bases at V and 0 bases at J, with 9 bases in the middle. The variable domain in full, with the rest retrieved from reference TRBV29-1 and TRBJ1-2, is SAVISQKPSRDICQRGTSLTIQCQVDSQVTMMFWYRQQPGQSLTLIATANQGSEATYESGFVIDKFPISRPNLTFSTLTVSNMSPEDSSIYLCSAIESNYGYTFGSGTRLTVV.

The chain couples TRBV12-5 to TRBJ2-5; 11 nucleotides agree with TRBD1. J gave up 3 bases and V 5 bases, and 2 bases lay outside the gene matches. Germline values: CDR1 LGHNT, CDR2 FRNRAP. This CDR3 region has 14 residues. The CDR3 region is CASGGGQGEETQYF. CDR3 coding DNA: TGTGCTAGTGGTGGGGGACAGGGGGAAGAGACCCAGTACTTC.

The rearrangement links TRBV7-6 to TRBJ2-2; 8 positions agree with TRBD1. In germline, CDR1 is SGHVS, CDR2 FNYEAQ. Trimming took 4 bases from V and 0 from J; bases not matched to a gene: 4. The CDR3 totals 16 residues. The CDR3 protein is CASSSLTGANTGELFF. CDR3 DNA: TGTGCCAGCAGCTCACTGACAGGGGCGAACACCGGGGAGCTGTTTTTT.

J is TRBJ2-7 and V is TRBV5-5, with TRBD2 matching over 7 bases. The CDR3 sequence is 16 residues long. Germline trimming cut 0 bases from V and 2 bases from J; bases unmatched to any gene: 8. CDR1 is SGHKS and CDR2 is YYEKEE in the germline V gene (reference sequence). Written as DNA, the CDR3 is TGTGCCAGCAGCTTGGCCCCCGTGGGAGGGCCCTACGAGCAGTACTTC. Encoded protein: CASSLAPVGGPYEQYF.

The rearrangement uses TRBV7-9 and TRBJ1-1; D is unclear. V was trimmed by 5 bases and J by 1 base, leaving 11 bases between them. The CDR3 covers 14 residues. Germline V gene lookup returns CDR1 SEHNR and CDR2 FQNEAQ (reference sequence). CDR3 residues: CASSPMGENTEAFF. The CDR3 DNA sequence: TGTGCCAGCAGCCCGATGGGAGAGAACACTGAAGCTTTCTTT.

The sample holds a few counts of this clone. The V and J genes are TRBV27 and TRBJ1-5; TRBD1 might be the D (6 bases). CDR3 size: 15 residues. Trimming left V 6 bases short and J 0 bases short, with 12 bases between. Per the germline V gene, CDR1 is MNHEY and CDR2 is SMNVEV (reference sequence). CDR3 amino acids: CASSQGGHSNQPQHF. For the CDR3, the DNA is TGTGCCAGCAGCCAAGGGGGTCATAGCAATCAGCCCCAGCATTTT.

A single count supports this clone. The chain employs TRBV7-9 and TRBJ1-2, with D possibly matching TRBD1 (5 bases). The CDR3 spans 17 residues. Germline CDR1 reads SEHNR; CDR2 reads FQNEAQ (reference sequence). V was clipped by 5 bases and J by 0 bases, with 19 bases between them. CDR3 DNA: TGTGCCAGCAGCGATACGAACATCCGGGGGTCTAACTATGGCTACACCTTC. Encoded protein: CASSDTNIRGSNYGYTF. Combining the CDR3 with reference TRBV7-9 and TRBJ1-2 gives the whole variable domain DTGVSQNPRHKITKRGQNVTFRCDPISEHNRLYWYRQTLGQGPEFLTYFQNEAQLEKSRLLSDRFSAERPKGSFSTLEIQRTEQGDSAMYLCASSDTNIRGSNYGYTFGSGTRLTVV.

The CDR3 sequence is CASSPIAGDYNEQFF. CDR3 coding DNA: TGTGCCAGCTCACCTATAGCGGGGGATTACAATGAGCAGTTCTTC. The V call is TRBV18, the J call TRBJ2-1; TRBD2 aligns across 9 bases. V dropped 3 bases and J dropped 4; count of bases not matched to a gene: 4. In germline, CDR1 is KGHSH, CDR2 LQKENI. This CDR3 contains 15 residues.

V is TRBV11-2 and J is TRBJ1-1; 9 bases line up with TRBD1. The J segment lost 0 bases and the V segment lost 4 bases, leaving 9 bases of the junction unmatched. Germline V gene sequence: CDR1 SGHAT, CDR2 FQNNGV. The CDR3 runs to 17 residues. The CDR3, as DNA: TGTGCCAGCAGCTCGTACCCGGGACAGGGATTGAACACTGAAGCTTTCTTT. It is translated as CASSSYPGQGLNTEAFF.

V and J are TRBV5-1 and TRBJ2-2; 15 bases line up with TRBD2. CDR1 SGHRS and CDR2 YFSETQ come from the germline V gene. The CDR3 has 19 amino acids. J lost 5 bases, V lost 2 bases, and 10 bases had no gene match. The CDR3 DNA reads as TGCGCCAGCAGCTTTCACGGACTAGCGGGAGGGCCACGGACCGGGGAGCTGTTTTTT. Translation: CASSFHGLAGGPRTGELFF. The entire variable domain, with the rest obtained from reference TRBV5-1 and TRBJ2-2, is as follows: KAGVTQTPRYLIKTRGQQVTLSCSPISGHRSVSWYQQTPGQGLQFLFEYFSETQRNKGNFPGRFSGRQFSNSRSEMNVSTLELGDSALYLCASSFHGLAGGPRTGELFFGEGSRLTVL.

This clone was found once. Other DNA sequences in this specimen translate into the identical CDR3. The rearrangement uses TRBV2 and TRBJ1-5; no reliable D call. The CDR3 loop spans 11 amino acids. The germline gives CDR1 SNHLY, CDR2 FYNNEI. The V end was cut by 4 bases, the J end by 5 bases, with 3 bases between. CDR3 in amino acids: CASSVDQPQHF. The CDR3 DNA reads TGTGCCAGCAGTGTCGATCAGCCCCAGCATTTT.

The V gene is TRBV13, the J gene TRBJ2-1; tentative D call: TRBD1 (5 bases). The CDR3 extends over 15 amino acids. The V end was cut by 5 bases, the J end by 6 bases, with 17 bases between. Germline CDR1 reads PRHDT; CDR2 reads FYEKMQ (reference sequence). The CDR3, as DNA: TGTGCCAGCAGCGCCGAGCGACAGCAATCCAATGAGCAGTTCTTC. Protein sequence: CASSAERQQSNEQFF.

This chain joins TRBV5-1 and TRBJ1-2, with 7 nucleotides matching TRBD1. The germline CDR1 and CDR2 sequences are SGHRS and YFSETQ. Unmatched junction bases numbered 5, after V lost 1 base and J lost 5 bases. The CDR3 runs 14 residues. CDR3 sequence reads: CASSLMGQRYGYTF. The CDR3 DNA reads TGCGCCAGCAGCTTGATGGGACAGAGATATGGCTACACCTTC.